The rows below give T cell receptor beta chains drawn from one sample of a study of T cell responses to AZD1222 COVID-19 vaccine. Generated by immunoSEQ multiplex PCR, the TCRdb table keeps only in-frame clones and is missing some. The sample yields 110,000 or so clones, roughly 90% seen once. The starting material was peripheral blood, obtained on day 0 of MenACWY control vaccination. The source is an adult in good health. Both conserved end residues are part of each CDR3. Each record gives: J gene, CDR3 length, D gene, clone size, V gene, CDR3 protein, CDR3 DNA. A D gene is named only where the DNA matches it firmly. Only part of the rows carry a size: once, few, many, or a class if the clone is expanded.

J: TRBJ2-7; length: 15; D: TRBD1; size: few; V: TRBV10-3; CDR3: CAISELGTGPHEQYF; DNA: TGTGCCATCAGTGAACTAGGGACAGGACCTCACGAGCAGTACTTC
J: TRBJ2-2; length: 15; D: NA; size: NA; V: TRBV6-4; CDR3: CASSFQGGNTGELFF; DNA: TGTGCCAGCAGCTTCCAGGGGGGGAACACCGGGGAGCTGTTTTTT
J: TRBJ2-7; length: 17; D: TRBD2; size: NA; V: TRBV28; CDR3: CASSLSLRGRVSYEQYF; DNA: TGTGCCAGCAGTTTATCCCTGCGGGGGAGGGTGTCCTACGAGCAGTACTTC
J: TRBJ2-3; length: 17; D: TRBD2; size: NA; V: TRBV24-1; CDR3: CATSDPTGTSSIDTQYF; DNA: TGTGCCACCAGTGATCCCACCGGGACTAGCTCGATAGATACGCAGTATTTT
J: TRBJ1-1; length: 15; D: NA; size: few; V: TRBV5-4; CDR3: CASSRRAAMNAEAFF; DNA: TGTGCCAGCAGCCGACGCGCCGCCATGAACGCTGAAGCTTTCTTT
J: TRBJ2-2; length: 14; D: NA; size: NA; V: TRBV7-9; CDR3: CASSLNTNTGELFF; DNA: TGTGCCAGCAGCTTAAACACGAACACCGGGGAGCTGTTTTTT
J: TRBJ2-1; length: 15; D: TRBD2; size: once; V: TRBV20-1; CDR3: CSASIAGRSYNEQFF; DNA: TGCAGTGCTAGTATAGCGGGCAGGAGCTACAATGAGCAGTTCTTC
J: TRBJ2-4; length: 15; D: TRBD1; size: few; V: TRBV9; CDR3: CASSVETGAGNIQYF; DNA: TGTGCCAGCAGCGTAGAGACAGGGGCGGGGAACATTCAGTACTTC
J: TRBJ2-1; length: 16; D: TRBD2; size: NA; V: TRBV5-1; CDR3: CASSLAGGSLNNEQFF; DNA: TGCGCCAGCAGCTTGGCGGGCGGGAGCCTCAACAATGAGCAGTTCTTC
J: TRBJ2-7; length: 15; D: NA; size: NA; V: TRBV6-1; CDR3: CASSEAALWAYEQYF; DNA: TGTGCCAGCAGTGAAGCGGCTCTCTGGGCCTACGAGCAGTACTTC
J: TRBJ2-6; length: 18; D: TRBD2; size: NA; V: TRBV4-3; CDR3: CASSQDRLRGSGANVLTF; DNA: TGCGCCAGCAGCCAAGATCGGTTGCGGGGGTCTGGGGCCAACGTCCTGACTTTC
J: TRBJ2-1; length: 16; D: TRBD1; size: NA; V: TRBV5-6; CDR3: CASSSIGQGAYNEQFF; DNA: TGTGCCAGCAGCTCCATTGGACAGGGGGCCTACAATGAGCAGTTCTTC
J: TRBJ2-1; length: 20; D: TRBD2; size: NA; V: TRBV4-1; CDR3: CASSQTRDSLRLAGYNEQFF; DNA: TGCGCCAGCAGCCAGACCCGGGACAGCCTAAGACTAGCGGGTTACAATGAGCAGTTCTTC
J: TRBJ1-3; length: 13; D: NA; size: NA; V: TRBV6-5; CDR3: CASILQSGNTIYF; DNA: TGTGCCAGCATTTTGCAGTCTGGAAACACCATATATTTT
J: TRBJ2-3; length: 11; D: NA; size: NA; V: TRBV29-1; CDR3: CSVEEYGTQYF; DNA: TGCAGCGTTGAAGAGTACGGTACGCAGTATTTT
J: TRBJ2-3; length: 11; D: NA; size: NA; V: TRBV6-5; CDR3: CASSRDATQYF; DNA: TGTGCCAGTTCCCGGGACGCTACGCAGTATTTT
J: TRBJ2-1; length: 16; D: TRBD2; size: NA; V: TRBV19; CDR3: CASSGAGTSAYNEQFF; DNA: TGTGCCAGTAGTGGGGCCGGGACTAGCGCCTACAATGAGCAGTTCTTC
J: TRBJ2-1; length: 15; D: TRBD1; size: NA; V: TRBV28; CDR3: CASSLGQGSYNEQFF; DNA: TGTGCCAGCAGCCTCGGACAGGGTTCCTACAATGAGCAGTTCTTC
J: TRBJ2-7; length: 15; D: NA; size: NA; V: TRBV11-1; CDR3: CASSLFGKGNNEQYF; DNA: TGTGCCAGCAGCTTATTCGGTAAGGGAAACAACGAGCAGTACTTC
J: TRBJ1-2; length: 12; D: NA; size: NA; V: TRBV6-5; CDR3: CASSFHSDGYTF; DNA: TGTGCCAGCAGTTTCCACAGCGATGGCTACACCTTC
J: TRBJ2-2; length: 11; D: NA; size: NA; V: TRBV6-5; CDR3: CASSYAGELFF; DNA: TGTGCCAGCAGTTACGCCGGGGAGCTGTTTTTT
J: TRBJ2-1; length: 13; D: NA; size: NA; V: TRBV11-2; CDR3: CASSSDRRNEQFF; DNA: TGTGCCAGCAGCTCCGACCGCCGCAATGAGCAGTTCTTC
J: TRBJ2-1; length: 18; D: NA; size: few; V: TRBV7-2; CDR3: CASSFPAFQAETYNEQFF; DNA: TGTGCCAGCAGCTTCCCGGCGTTTCAAGCGGAAACCTACAATGAGCAGTTCTTC
J: TRBJ1-1; length: 15; D: TRBD1; size: NA; V: TRBV2; CDR3: CASSVRQGMNTEAFF; DNA: TGTGCCAGCAGTGTACGACAGGGGATGAACACTGAAGCTTTCTTT
J: TRBJ2-5; length: 14; D: TRBD2; size: NA; V: TRBV5-1; CDR3: CASSISGRGETQYF; DNA: TGCGCCAGCAGCATTAGCGGGAGGGGAGAGACCCAGTACTTC
J: TRBJ1-4; length: 12; D: NA; size: NA; V: TRBV6-5; CDR3: CASRKGGEKLFF; DNA: TGTGCCAGCAGGAAGGGCGGGGAAAAACTGTTTTTT
J: TRBJ2-6; length: 15; D: NA; size: NA; V: TRBV7-2; CDR3: CASSLDGSGANVLTF; DNA: TGTGCCAGCAGCTTAGACGGGTCTGGGGCCAACGTCCTGACTTTC
J: TRBJ2-7; length: 11; D: NA; size: NA; V: TRBV4-1; CDR3: CASSHSYEQYF; DNA: TGCGCCAGCAGCCATTCCTACGAGCAGTACTTC
J: TRBJ1-2; length: 14; D: NA; size: NA; V: TRBV5-8; CDR3: CASSLIRDALGYTF; DNA: TGTGCCAGCAGCTTGATAAGGGATGCACTTGGCTACACCTTC